Listed here are 10 T cell receptor beta chains from one sample, sequenced in a study of shared clonotypes between healthy human individuals. Assay: immunoSEQ multiplex PCR; the TCRdb copy retains only in-frame clones and omits some. In the table there are roughly 1 million clones, about 80% of which are singletons. What was sequenced was memory CD4+ T cells from PBMCs. The subset here: CD45RA-negative fraction. These receptors came from a man aged 18 to 35 in good health. Some clones in this sample may be carry-over from other donors' samples.

The chain joins TRBV29-1 to TRBJ2-7; D is uncertain. Germline V gene data show CDR1 as SQVTM and CDR2 as ANQGSEA. The CDR3 runs 12 residues. With 5 bases removed from V and 3 bases from J, the gap between germline ends came to 11 bases. CDR3 loop: CSVRLLNYEQYF. CDR3 coding DNA: TGCAGCGTTCGACTGCTCAACTACGAGCAGTACTTC.

This clone was counted a few times. The rearrangement links TRBV11-2 to TRBJ1-2; 9 nucleotides match TRBD1. Per germline, CDR1 SGHAT and CDR2 FQNNGV. The CDR3 covers 14 residues. V trimming: 0 bases; J trimming: 7 bases; junction bases outside the gene matches: 3. The CDR3 loop reads CASSLDHRGLGYTF. The CDR3 DNA reads as TGTGCCAGCAGCTTAGACCACAGGGGGCTTGGCTACACCTTC. The full variable domain, in which reference TRBV11-2 and TRBJ1-2 provide the parts outside the CDR3, is EAGVAQSPRYKIIEKRQSVAFWCNPISGHATLYWYQQILGQGPKLLIQFQNNGVVDDSQLPKDRFSAERLKGVDSTLKIQPAKLEDSAVYLCASSLDHRGLGYTFGSGTRLTVV.

The V gene is TRBV15, the J gene TRBJ2-7; D call uncertain. Germline CDR1 and CDR2: LNHNV and YYDKDF (reference sequence). The V end lost 5 bases, the J end lost 3 bases, and 14 bases lay between the germline ends. The CDR3 has 14 amino acids. CDR3 sequence reads: CATSPRAGNYEQYF. The CDR3 DNA is TGTGCCACCAGCCCCCGGGCCGGCAACTACGAGCAGTACTTC.

Note on this clone: This may arise from a read error, as a much more abundant clone is one base away. The sample contains more than one DNA sequence encoding this CDR3. The gene calls are TRBV27 and TRBJ1-5, with 9 bases that match TRBD1. Losses at the gene ends were 6 bases for V and 6 bases for J; bases not matched to a gene: 3. The CDR3 sequence is 13 residues long. Germline CDR1 MNHEY, CDR2 SMNVEV (reference sequence). The CDR3 DNA is TGTGCCAGCAGCCTGGACAGGGGTCAGCCCCAGCATTTT. This gives the protein CASSLDRGQPQHF.

The V and J genes are TRBV11-2 and TRBJ2-1; TRBD2 is a possible D gene (6 bases). The length of the CDR3 is 13 residues. The ends were cut back, 5 bases at V and 10 bases at J, with 15 bases in the middle. From germline, CDR1 is SGHAT and CDR2 FQNNGV. CDR3: CASSPGGKGEQFF. In DNA, the CDR3 is TGTGCCAGCAGCCCCGGCGGGAAGGGCGAGCAGTTCTTC.

The gene calls are TRBV7-9 and TRBJ1-2, with D unclear. Germline V gives CDR1 SEHNR, CDR2 FQNEAQ (reference sequence). The CDR3 covers 13 residues. Trimming left V 1 base short and J 4 bases short, with 7 bases between. The CDR3 nucleotides are TGTGCCAGCAGCTTAGTGGCAGGCTATGGCTACACCTTC. Translating gives CASSLVAGYGYTF.

The chain employs TRBV28 and TRBJ1-1, with a tentative D call TRBD1 (5 bases). V was clipped by 2 bases and J by 9 bases, with 10 bases between them. CDR1 is MDHEN, CDR2 SYDVKM, per germline. CDR3 length: 12 residues. CDR3 in DNA: TGTGCCAGCAGTTTACGCGGGACTCAAGCTTTCTTT. This encodes CASSLRGTQAFF.

This clone was recorded only once. The J gene is TRBJ1-1, the V gene TRBV19, with 8 bases aligning to TRBD1. V gave up 5 bases and J gave up 4 bases; unmatched junction bases: 6. This CDR3 has 14 residues. Germline lookup yields CDR1 LNHDA and CDR2 SQIVND (reference sequence). Here the CDR3 reads CASSLGQAATEAFF. CDR3 sequence (DNA): TGTGCCAGTAGTTTGGGACAGGCGGCCACTGAAGCTTTCTTT.

The V gene is TRBV6-4, the J gene TRBJ2-3, with D unresolved. CDR3 length: 14 residues. V was clipped by 0 bases and J by 0 bases, with 4 bases between them. Germline V gives CDR1 MRHNA, CDR2 SNTAGT. In DNA form, the CDR3 reads TGTGCCAGCAGTGACTCACTCAGCACAGATACGCAGTATTTT. Translated: CASSDSLSTDTQYF.

This clone was detected once. The rearrangement links TRBV28 to TRBJ2-7; possible D gene TRBD2, 5 bases. The germline V gene has CDR1 MDHEN and CDR2 SYDVKM. Trimming pared 7 bases from V and 1 base from J, leaving 8 bases between. This CDR3 contains 12 residues. CDR3 in amino acids: CASTLGSYEQYF. In DNA, the CDR3 is TGTGCCAGCACACTAGGGTCCTACGAGCAGTACTTC.